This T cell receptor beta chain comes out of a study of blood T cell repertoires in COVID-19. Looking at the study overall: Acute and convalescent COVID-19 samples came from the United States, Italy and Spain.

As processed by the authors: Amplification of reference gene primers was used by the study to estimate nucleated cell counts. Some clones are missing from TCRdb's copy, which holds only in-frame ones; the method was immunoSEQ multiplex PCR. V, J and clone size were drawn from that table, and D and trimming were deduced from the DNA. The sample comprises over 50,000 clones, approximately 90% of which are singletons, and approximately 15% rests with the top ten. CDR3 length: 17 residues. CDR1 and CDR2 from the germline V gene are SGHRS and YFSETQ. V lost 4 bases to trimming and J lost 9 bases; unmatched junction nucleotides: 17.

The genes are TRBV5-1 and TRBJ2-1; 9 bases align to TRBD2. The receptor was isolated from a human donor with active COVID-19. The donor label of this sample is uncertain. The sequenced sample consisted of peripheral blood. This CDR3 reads CASSPTLVAGVSVEQFF. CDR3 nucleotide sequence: TGCGCCAGCAGCCCGACGTTGGTAGCGGGAGTATCCGTTGAGCAGTTCTTC.